The present TCR beta chain was sequenced within a study of blood T cell repertoires in COVID-19. The CDR3 sequence is 17 residues long. Germline V gene sequence: CDR1 KGHSH, CDR2 LQKENI. V lost 3 bases and J lost 5; bases outside the gene matches: 12. Methods used by the authors: Cell counts per sample came from amplifying reference gene primers. The protocol was immunoSEQ multiplex PCR, while the TCRdb copy is restricted to in-frame clones and leaves out a portion. That table is the source of V, J and clone size, and D and trimming were worked out from the DNA. The sample lists some 130,000 clones; more than 75% were seen once.

Sequencing input: peripheral blood. The genes are TRBV18 and TRBJ2-1; TRBD2 matches 8 bases. The sequence derives from a man in his 60s with COVID-19, enrolled during active disease. The CDR3 nucleotides are TGTGCCAGCTCACCTCAGGGGAGCGGGAGACGGAACAATGAGCAGTTCTTC. This sequence encodes CASSPQGSGRRNNEQFF.